The 18 T cell receptor beta chains in this list originate from one sample, sequenced in a study of T cell changes during pregnancy in multiple sclerosis. Profiling relied on immunoSEQ multiplex PCR, and the TCRdb table lists in-frame clones only, not all of them. Here the sample spans about 20,000 clones, 89% being singletons. The specimen was CD8+ T cells from peripheral blood mononuclear cells, collected in the second trimester of pregnancy. These receptors were collected from a female donor in good health, enrolled as a control in a pregnancy study.

The chain couples TRBV7-2 to TRBJ2-7; TRBD1 aligns across 9 bases. Germline V CDR1 and CDR2: SGHTA, FQGNSA. This CDR3 comprises 13 residues. After removal of 5 bases from V and 1 base from J, the junction contained 0 bases not matched to a gene. CDR3 coding DNA: TGTGCCAGCAGCGGACAGGGGTCCTACGAGCAGTACTTC. Its translation is CASSGQGSYEQYF.

This clone occurred once. This sequence joins TRBV2 and TRBJ2-3; TRBD2 agrees at 10 bases. CDR3 length: 15 amino acids. V gave up 6 bases and J gave up 3 bases; unmatched junction bases: 6. CDR1 is SNHLY and CDR2 is FYNNEI in the germline V gene. The DNA for the CDR3 is TGTGCCAGCAGACTACTAGCGGGGACGACAGATACGCAGTATTTT. The encoded protein is CASRLLAGTTDTQYF. Supplemented by reference TRBV2 and TRBJ2-3, the full variable domain reads EPEVTQTPSHQVTQMGQEVILRCVPISNHLYFYWYRQILGQKVEFLVSFYNNEISEKSEIFDDQFSVERPDGSNFTLKIRSTKLEDSAMYFCASRLLAGTTDTQYFGPGTRLTVL.

CDR3 sequence (DNA): TGTGCCTCCTTGGCTGAGGGAGCTCAGACCGGGGAGCTGTTTTTT. It encodes CASLAEGAQTGELFF. V usage is TRBV2 and J usage is TRBJ2-2; D is possibly TRBD2 (5 bases). V was pared by 11 bases and J by 5 bases, with 21 bases between. CDR1 SNHLY and CDR2 FYNNEI come from the germline V gene. This CDR3 is 15 amino acids long.

In this sample, this clone turned up once. V usage is TRBV7-9 and J usage is TRBJ2-5; a weak D match, TRBD2 (6 bases). The CDR3 consists of 15 residues. V lost 5 bases and J lost 0, with 13 bases in between. Germline CDR1 reads SEHNR; CDR2 reads FQNEAQ (reference sequence). CDR3 region: CASSPLTSYQETQYF. In DNA form, the CDR3 reads TGTGCCAGCAGCCCCCTGACTAGTTACCAAGAGACCCAGTACTTC.

The gene calls are TRBV11-2 and TRBJ2-7, with 7 positions matching TRBD1. Germline CDR1 reads SGHAT; CDR2 reads FQNNGV. Unmatched junction bases numbered 6, after V lost 1 base and J lost 3 bases. The CDR3 runs 15 residues. Here the CDR3 DNA reads TGTGCCAGCAGCTTAGGTCGCGCAGGGGGCTACGAGCAGTACTTC. Translating gives CASSLGRAGGYEQYF.

The chain couples TRBV4-2 to TRBJ1-2, with D possibly matching TRBD1 (6 bases). This CDR3 is 15 amino acids long. The germline V gene has CDR1 LGHNA and CDR2 YNFKEQ. Trimming removed 0 bases from V and 4 bases from J, with 12 bases in between. In DNA form, the CDR3 reads TGTGCCAGCAGCCAAGATCCGACAGGCACCTATGGCTACACCTTC. Encoded protein: CASSQDPTGTYGYTF.

V is TRBV6-4 and J is TRBJ2-1; perhaps TRBD2 as D (7 bases). With 3 bases removed from V and 15 bases from J, the gap between germline ends came to 24 bases. This CDR3 has 15 amino acids. Per germline, CDR1 MRHNA and CDR2 SNTAGT. The CDR3 loop reads CASSEVAGGGDKWFF. The CDR3 nucleotides read TGTGCCAGCAGTGAAGTGGCCGGCGGGGGCGACAAATGGTTCTTC.

The genes are TRBV6-1 and TRBJ1-1, with D unclear. Per the germline V gene, CDR1 is MNHNS and CDR2 is SASEGT. The ends were cut back, 10 bases at V and 1 base at J, with 13 bases in the middle. The CDR3 extends over 13 amino acids. The CDR3 region is CAISLLPNTEAFF. In nucleotides, the CDR3 is TGTGCCATCTCACTTTTGCCGAACACTGAAGCTTTCTTT.

Comments on this clone: The junction shows a germline mismatch at one end, possibly a read error. V and J are TRBV7-7 and TRBJ2-1; D not certain. Germline V lookup: CDR1 SSHAT, CDR2 FNYEAQ (reference sequence). This CDR3 is built from 15 residues. DNA for the CDR3: TGTGCTAGCAGCCCCACCTCGACTGGCTACAATGAGCAGTTCTTC. It is translated as CASSPTSTGYNEQFF.

DNA for the CDR3: TGTGCCAGCAGCCCGGGGGTGGGCAGTGAAGCTTTCTTT. Its translation: CASSPGVGSEAFF. The V gene is TRBV7-9, the J gene TRBJ1-1; maybe TRBD1 (5 bases). Germline V gene sequence: CDR1 SEHNR, CDR2 FQNEAQ (reference sequence). CDR3 length: 13 residues. V lost 5 bases, J lost 7 bases, and 14 bases lay in between.

This clone was detected only once. The V gene is TRBV6-5, the J gene TRBJ2-7; D perhaps matches TRBD2 (7 bases). Trimming removed 4 bases from V and 7 bases from J, with 17 bases in between. Germline V gene sequence: CDR1 MNHEY, CDR2 SVGAGI. The CDR3 is 14 amino acids. The CDR3 region is CASSFTLEGGEQYF. The CDR3 coding sequence is TGTGCCAGCAGTTTCACCTTAGAGGGGGGGGAGCAGTACTTC.

The chain is built from TRBV5-1 and TRBJ2-1; the D gene is possibly TRBD1 (6 bases). CDR1 SGHRS and CDR2 YFSETQ come from the germline V gene. V lost 0 bases and J lost 2, with 9 bases in between. The CDR3 extends over 15 amino acids. The chain's CDR3 is CASSLAGTPYNEQFF. The CDR3 bases are TGCGCCAGCAGCTTGGCCGGGACACCCTACAATGAGCAGTTCTTC.

The chain joins TRBV12-5 to TRBJ2-7; possible D gene TRBD2, 5 bases. The CDR3 is 10 residues long. Trimming shortened V by 7 bases and J by 5 bases, and 6 bases separated the two germline ends. Germline CDR1 is LGHNT and CDR2 is FRNRAP. For the CDR3, the DNA is TGTGCTAGTGCCGGGAACGAGCAGTACTTC. Amino acids: CASAGNEQYF.

A single count supports this clone. CDR3 DNA sequence: TGTGCCAGTAGTATAGGCAGGGCCCCGGAAAAACTGTTTTTT. Translated, it gives CASSIGRAPEKLFF. This rearrangement joins TRBV19 to TRBJ1-4, with a possible D match to TRBD1 (5 bases). Trimming took off 1 base at V and 8 bases at J, with 11 bases between the two ends. CDR1 is LNHDA, CDR2 SQIVND, per germline (reference sequence). The CDR3 covers 14 residues.

The chain links TRBV15 to TRBJ2-7; TRBD2 matches 8 bases. CDR1 and CDR2 from the germline V gene are LNHNV and YYDKDF (reference sequence). This CDR3 has 15 amino acids. Trimming removed 3 bases from V and 2 bases from J; junction bases left unmatched: 6. The CDR3 DNA sequence: TGTGCCACCAGCAGCGTTAAGCGGGAGACCTACGAGCAGTACTTC. Protein: CATSSVKRETYEQYF.

This clone showed up just once. The chain carries TRBV7-9 and TRBJ2-7, with D unresolved. Germline CDR1 SEHNR, CDR2 FQNEAQ (reference sequence). The CDR3 consists of 12 residues. The V gene lost 5 bases and the J gene lost 4 bases, with 9 bases spanning the gap. This CDR3 reads CASSPSGYEQYF. As DNA, the CDR3 is TGTGCCAGCAGCCCGTCGGGTTACGAGCAGTACTTC.

Only one count was recorded for this clone. V and J are TRBV9 and TRBJ2-3; possible D gene TRBD2, 6 bases. The CDR3 loop spans 14 amino acids. V gave up 2 bases and J gave up 1 base, with 8 bases separating them. Germline CDR1 reads SGDLS; CDR2 reads YYNGEE. CDR3 protein: CASSVSGRTDTQYF. CDR3 DNA: TGTGCCAGCAGCGTCAGCGGGCGCACAGATACGCAGTATTTT.

This chain joins TRBV10-3 and TRBJ2-1; TRBD2 matches at 9 bases. Per the germline V gene, CDR1 is ENHRY and CDR2 is SYGVKD. Trimming took 2 bases from V and 13 from J; bases not matched to a gene: 21. The CDR3 length is 18 residues. For the CDR3, the DNA is TGTGCCATCAGTGAGACGAGCACAATCTGGGCGGGAGGGCCAATCCAGTTCTTC. Protein sequence: CAISETSTIWAGGPIQFF.